Presented here are 9 T cell receptor beta chains from one specimen sequenced in a study of multiple sclerosis patients with progressive multifocal leukoencephalopathy (dated by TCRdb to between 2018 and 2021). Library preparation was by the immunoSEQ multiplex PCR assay. This is the immuneACCESS table as TCRdb keeps it, with only in-frame sequences that have V and J called. A part of the clones is gone; compared with another copy, unresolved V genes explain less than half, and the rest is unexplained. The sample table holds some 30,000 clones, of which 85% to 90% were seen once. Of the sample, approximately 1.5% is held by the ten largest clones. The time point label of this sample denotes: 5 to 6 months of natalizumab therapy. The treatment or condition label, as the study defines it: on natalizumab therapy at sampling. The material sequenced was PBMCs, taken from a patient treated with natalizumab. The source of these receptors is a human donor with multiple sclerosis.

J is TRBJ1-1 and V is TRBV18; TRBD1 agrees at 10 bases. With V trimmed by 3 bases and J by 5 bases, 3 bases remained unmatched. CDR3 length: 14 amino acids. Per the germline V gene, CDR1 is KGHSH and CDR2 is LQKENI. CDR3: CASSPGQGGTEAFF. CDR3 in DNA: TGTGCCAGCTCACCCGGACAGGGGGGTACTGAAGCTTTCTTT. Full variable domain (remainder filled in from reference TRBV18 and TRBJ1-1): NAGVMQNPRHLVRRRGQEARLRCSPMKGHSHVYWYRQLPEEGLKFMVYLQKENIIDESGMPKERFSAEFPKEGPSILRIQQVVRGDSAAYFCASSPGQGGTEAFFGQGTRLTVV.

The chain is built from TRBV6-5 and TRBJ1-1; no firm D call. CDR1 is MNHEY and CDR2 is SVGAGI in the germline V gene. The CDR3 has 13 residues. V was trimmed by 7 bases and J by 4 bases, leaving 13 bases between them. The DNA for the CDR3 is TGTGCCAGCACCCCACGGCCCGGCACTGAAGCTTTCTTT. Protein: CASTPRPGTEAFF.

The rearrangement joins TRBV10-3 to TRBJ2-7; no definite D call. The CDR3 contains 13 residues. The V end was cut by 0 bases, the J end by 1 base, with 4 bases between. Per germline, CDR1 ENHRY and CDR2 SYGVKD. CDR3 in amino acids: CAISESGSYEQYF. The CDR3 region has the DNA TGTGCCATCAGTGAGTCGGGATCCTACGAGCAGTACTTC.

This chain connects TRBV6-5 to TRBJ2-7; TRBD1 might be the D (6 bases). Trimming pared 6 bases from V and 2 bases from J, leaving 17 bases between. Germline CDR1 and CDR2: MNHEY and SVGAGI. There are 15 residues in the CDR3. CDR3 amino acids: CASSTTGTPTYEQYF. In DNA, the CDR3 is TGTGCCAGCAGCACGACCGGGACACCTACCTACGAGCAGTACTTC.

This chain connects TRBV4-3 to TRBJ2-2; unclear D gene. V lost 2 bases to trimming and J lost 9 bases, with 22 bases between them. Germline-derived CDR1 and CDR2 are LGHNA and YSLEER. This CDR3 region has 17 residues. CDR3: CASSQTRQSGVLWELFF. The CDR3 region has the DNA TGCGCCAGCAGCCAAACGCGGCAGTCTGGGGTACTCTGGGAGCTGTTTTTT.

The chain combines TRBV7-8 with TRBJ2-7; D gene ambiguous. Trimming shortened V by 5 bases and J by 2 bases, and 10 bases separated the two germline ends. Per the germline V gene, CDR1 is SGHVS and CDR2 is FQNEAQ. The length of the CDR3 is 13 residues. CDR3 DNA: TGTGCCAGCAGCGCTACAGATGCCTACGAGCAGTACTTC. It codes for CASSATDAYEQYF.

This chain uses TRBV28 with TRBJ2-7, with D unclear. The CDR3 length is 10 residues. Trimming left V 6 bases short and J 5 bases short, with 5 bases between. CDR1 and CDR2 (germline): MDHEN, SYDVKM. The CDR3 sequence: CASRRHEQYF. The CDR3 DNA reads TGTGCCAGCAGACGGCACGAGCAGTACTTC.

J is TRBJ2-5 and V is TRBV25-1, with D maybe TRBD2 (6 bases). Trimming left V 1 base short and J 4 bases short, with 16 bases between. Per the germline V gene, CDR1 is MGHDK and CDR2 is SYGVNS. CDR3 length equals 16 residues. In DNA form, the CDR3 reads TGTGCCAGCAGTGAATGGGGGGTCGGAGGGGTAGAGACCCAGTACTTC. Translating it yields CASSEWGVGGVETQYF.

The chain employs TRBV18 and TRBJ1-1; D unresolved. V was cut by 3 bases and J by 5 bases, with 10 bases left in between. In germline, CDR1 is KGHSH, CDR2 LQKENI. CDR3 length: 13 residues. The CDR3 coding sequence is TGTGCCAGCTCACCTCGGGGTGGTACTGAAGCTTTCTTT. As protein: CASSPRGGTEAFF.